This entry lists 3 T cell receptor beta chains sequenced from one sample in a study of shared clonotypes between healthy human individuals. Sequenced by immunoSEQ multiplex PCR; TCRdb stores in-frame clones only, minus some. The sample shows about 680,000 clones, approximately 90% of them seen only once. Naive CD8 cells lacked CD45RO, underwent positive selection for CCR7 and left out terminally differentiated effector memory CD45RA+ cells. Sequencing was performed on naive CD8+ T cells sorted from blood. Receptor source: a man aged 25 to 40 in good health.

The rearrangement uses TRBV7-9 and TRBJ2-2, with 12 bases that match TRBD2. With 5 bases clipped from V and 6 bases from J, the junction kept 7 bases outside the gene matches. This CDR3 has 16 amino acids. Germline V gives CDR1 SEHNR, CDR2 FQNEAQ (reference sequence). The CDR3 reads CASSPTSGRNPGELFF. CDR3 nucleotides: TGTGCCAGCAGCCCGACTAGCGGGAGAAACCCCGGGGAGCTGTTTTTT.

The rearrangement links TRBV5-1 to TRBJ2-3; 10 nucleotides agree with TRBD1. With V trimmed by 6 bases and J by 3 bases, 10 bases remained unmatched. Germline CDR1 SGHRS, CDR2 YFSETQ. CDR3 length: 16 residues. In DNA form, the CDR3 reads TGCGCCAGCAACATCTACGGGACAGGGGAAACAGATACGCAGTATTTT. It yields the protein CASNIYGTGETDTQYF.

The rearrangement uses TRBV6-6 and TRBJ2-2; D is perhaps TRBD2 (5 bases). The germline V gene has CDR1 MNHNY and CDR2 SVGAGI (reference sequence). The CDR3 runs 14 residues. Trimming removed 7 bases from V and 3 bases from J, with 12 bases in between. The CDR3 nucleotides are TGTGCCAGCATTAGTGGACTTTACACCGGGGAGCTGTTTTTT. Encoded protein: CASISGLYTGELFF.